This T cell receptor (beta chain) originates from a study of neurological immune-mediated disorders. This CDR3 has 14 amino acids. Germline CDR1 and CDR2: SGHRS and YFSETQ. V dropped 4 bases and J dropped 0 bases, with 10 bases sitting between them. At least ten counts were recorded for this clonotype. TCRdb re-called the 5' RACE reads through MiXCR, storing one row per CDR3 protein. This table holds tens of thousands of distinct CDR3 sequences, roughly 2.5% found once. The sample taken for sequencing was PBMCs. The source is a man in his fifties with multiple sclerosis. The chain carries TRBV5-1 and TRBJ2-5; D uncertain. The CDR3 sequence: CASSNGRNQETQYF. The CDR3 coding sequence is TGCGCCAGCAGCAACGGACGGAACCAAGAGACCCAGTACTTC. The complete variable domain, with remaining parts taken from reference TRBV5-1 and TRBJ2-5, reads KAGVTQTPRYLIKTRGQQVTLSCSPISGHRSVSWYQQTPGQGLQFLFEYFSETQRNKGNFPGRFSGRQFSNSRSEMNVSTLELGDSALYLCASSNGRNQETQYFGPGTRLLVL.